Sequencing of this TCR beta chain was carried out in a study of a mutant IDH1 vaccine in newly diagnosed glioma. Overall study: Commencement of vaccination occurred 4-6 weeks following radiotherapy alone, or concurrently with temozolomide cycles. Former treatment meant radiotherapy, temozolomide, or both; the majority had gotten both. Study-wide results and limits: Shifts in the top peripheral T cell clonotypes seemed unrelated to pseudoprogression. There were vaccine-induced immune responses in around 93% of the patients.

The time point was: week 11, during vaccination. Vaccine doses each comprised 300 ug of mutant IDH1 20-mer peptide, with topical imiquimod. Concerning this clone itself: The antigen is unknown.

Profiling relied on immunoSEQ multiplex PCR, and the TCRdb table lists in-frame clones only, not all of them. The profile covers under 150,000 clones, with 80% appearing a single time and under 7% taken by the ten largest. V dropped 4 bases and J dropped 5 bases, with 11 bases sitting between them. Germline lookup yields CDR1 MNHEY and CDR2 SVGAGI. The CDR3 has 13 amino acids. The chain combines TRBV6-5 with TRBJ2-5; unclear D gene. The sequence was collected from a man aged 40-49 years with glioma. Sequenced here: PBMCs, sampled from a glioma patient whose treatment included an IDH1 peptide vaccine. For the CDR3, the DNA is TGTGCCAGCAGTTTATGGGGTTGGGAGACCCAGTACTTC. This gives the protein CASSLWGWETQYF.